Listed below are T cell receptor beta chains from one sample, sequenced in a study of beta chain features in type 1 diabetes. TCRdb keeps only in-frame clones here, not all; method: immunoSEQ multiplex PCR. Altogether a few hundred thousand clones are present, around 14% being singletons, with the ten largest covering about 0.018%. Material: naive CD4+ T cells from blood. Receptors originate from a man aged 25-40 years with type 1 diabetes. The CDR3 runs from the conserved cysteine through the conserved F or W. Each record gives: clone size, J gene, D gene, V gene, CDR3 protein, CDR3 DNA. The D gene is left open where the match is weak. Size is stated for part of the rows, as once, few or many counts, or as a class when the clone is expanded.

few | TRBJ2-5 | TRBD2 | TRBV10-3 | CAISGLAGETQYF | TGTGCCATCTCAGGACTAGCGGGGGAGACCCAGTACTTC
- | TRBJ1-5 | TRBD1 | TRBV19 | CASSRRTGTNQPQHF | TGTGCCAGTAGTAGGAGGACAGGGACGAATCAGCCCCAGCATTTT
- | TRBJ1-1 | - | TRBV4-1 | CASSQGSGNTEAFF | TGCGCCAGCAGCCAAGGGTCAGGGAACACTGAAGCTTTCTTT
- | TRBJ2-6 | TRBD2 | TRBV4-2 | CASSPSFQGRGLSGANVLTF | TGTGCCAGCAGCCCTTCTTTCCAAGGGAGGGGCCTCTCTGGGGCCAACGTCCTGACTTTC
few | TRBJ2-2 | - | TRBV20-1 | CSARQELELFF | TGCAGTGCTCGACAGGAACTGGAGCTGTTTTTT
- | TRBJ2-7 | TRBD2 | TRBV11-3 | CASSLGVSGSDEQYF | TGTGCCAGCAGCTTAGGGGTTAGCGGGAGTGATGAGCAGTACTTC
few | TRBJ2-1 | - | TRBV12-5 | CASGLVGQNNEQFF | TGTGCTAGTGGTTTGGTGGGGCAGAACAATGAGCAGTTCTTC
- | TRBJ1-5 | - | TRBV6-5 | CASSGSMGRNQPQHF | TGTGCCAGCAGCGGATCCATGGGCAGGAATCAGCCCCAGCATTTT
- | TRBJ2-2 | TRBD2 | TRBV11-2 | CASSWGGTSGSAGELFF | TGTGCCAGCAGCTGGGGAGGGACTAGCGGGAGTGCCGGGGAGCTGTTTTTT
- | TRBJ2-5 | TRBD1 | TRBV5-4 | CASSFRDREETQYF | TGTGCCAGCAGCTTTCGGGACAGGGAAGAGACCCAGTACTTC
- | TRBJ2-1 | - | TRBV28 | CASSSESTGRREQFF | TGTGCCAGCAGTTCCGAGTCGACAGGGAGGAGGGAGCAGTTCTTC
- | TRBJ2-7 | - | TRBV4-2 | CASSPGNSGETSHEQYF | TGTGCCAGCAGCCCCGGTAATAGTGGGGAGACCTCCCACGAGCAGTACTTC
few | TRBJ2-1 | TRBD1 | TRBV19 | CASSTALRDSSYNEQFF | TGTGCCAGTAGTACGGCCCTTCGGGACAGCTCCTACAATGAGCAGTTCTTC
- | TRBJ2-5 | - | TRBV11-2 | CASSLGPGTQETQYF | TGTGCCAGCAGCTTAGGGCCAGGGACACAAGAGACCCAGTACTTC
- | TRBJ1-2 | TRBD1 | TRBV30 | CAWTSRDRLGYTF | TGTGCCTGGACTTCCCGGGACAGGTTAGGCTACACCTTC
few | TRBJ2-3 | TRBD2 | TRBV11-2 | CASSPATSGRGNTQYF | TGTGCCAGCAGCCCAGCGACTAGCGGGAGAGGAAATACGCAGTATTTT
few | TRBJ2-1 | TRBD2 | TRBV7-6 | CASSLEGVAGGPGEQFF | TGTGCCAGCAGCTTGGAAGGGGTAGCGGGAGGGCCGGGTGAGCAGTTCTTC
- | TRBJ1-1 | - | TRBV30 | CAWRLPGTEAFF | TGTGCCTGGAGACTCCCGGGCACTGAAGCTTTCTTT
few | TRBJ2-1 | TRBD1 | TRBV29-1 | CSGPGQGGNEQFF | TGCAGCGGCCCGGGACAGGGGGGGAATGAGCAGTTCTTC
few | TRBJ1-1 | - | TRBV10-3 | CAISESSRGGNTEAFF | TGTGCCATCAGTGAGTCATCCCGAGGGGGGAACACTGAAGCTTTCTTT
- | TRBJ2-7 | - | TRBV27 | CASSRGSGPGYF | TGTGCCAGCAGTAGAGGCAGCGGTCCGGGGTACTTC
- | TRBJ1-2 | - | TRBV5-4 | CASSFGGNYGYTF | TGTGCCAGCAGCTTCGGGGGTAACTATGGCTACACCTTC
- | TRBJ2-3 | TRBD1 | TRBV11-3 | CASSQLPGGLTDTQYF | TGTGCCAGCAGCCAACTCCCAGGGGGTTTAACAGATACGCAGTATTTT
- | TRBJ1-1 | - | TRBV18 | CASSPGAARNTEAFF | TGTGCCAGCTCACCAGGGGCAGCTAGGAACACTGAAGCTTTCTTT
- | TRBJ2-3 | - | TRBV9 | CASSVGIRGSDTQYF | TGTGCCAGCAGCGTAGGAATAAGGGGATCAGATACGCAGTATTTT
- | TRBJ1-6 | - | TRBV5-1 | CASSFTVPEGSPLHF | TGCGCCAGCAGCTTCACGGTTCCGGAGGGTTCACCCCTCCACTTT
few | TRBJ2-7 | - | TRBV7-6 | CASSSGQVYEQYF | TGTGCCAGCAGCTCAGGACAAGTCTACGAGCAGTACTTC
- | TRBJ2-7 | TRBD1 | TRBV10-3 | CATKLTGDYEQYF | TGTGCCACCAAATTGACAGGGGACTACGAGCAGTACTTC
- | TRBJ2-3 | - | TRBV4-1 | CASSQEGLGSTDTQYF | TGCGCCAGCAGCCAAGAAGGCCTAGGAAGCACAGATACGCAGTATTTT
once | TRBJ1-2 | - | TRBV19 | CASSIDGRAYGYTF | TGTGCCAGTAGTATAGATGGCAGGGCCTATGGCTACACCTTC
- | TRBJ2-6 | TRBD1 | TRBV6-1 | CATGGSGANVLTF | TGTGCCACAGGGGGCAGTGGGGCCAACGTCCTGACTTTC
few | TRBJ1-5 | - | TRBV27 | CASSFLAGSNQPQHF | TGTGCCAGCAGTTTTTTGGCGGGGAGCAATCAGCCCCAGCATTTT
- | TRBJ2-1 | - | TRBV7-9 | CASSPSGFHLSDEQFF | TGTGCCAGCAGCCCCTCCGGGTTTCACCTCTCTGATGAGCAGTTCTTC
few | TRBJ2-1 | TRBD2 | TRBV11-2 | CASSTSGRADYNEQFF | TGTGCCAGCAGCACGAGCGGGAGGGCCGACTACAATGAGCAGTTCTTC
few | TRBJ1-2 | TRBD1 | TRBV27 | CASSSTGTYGYTF | TGTGCCAGCAGTTCGACAGGGACCTATGGCTACACCTTC
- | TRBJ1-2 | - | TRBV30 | CAWSGDTYGYTF | TGTGCCTGGAGTGGGGACACCTATGGCTACACCTTC
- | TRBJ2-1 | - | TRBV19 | CASSSRGYNEQFF | TGTGCCAGTAGTAGCCGGGGTTACAATGAGCAGTTCTTC
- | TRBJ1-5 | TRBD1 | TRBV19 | CASSIPGQGGLQHF | TGTGCCAGTAGTATCCCCGGACAGGGGGGTCTCCAGCATTTT
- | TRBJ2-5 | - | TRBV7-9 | CASSLAGFRETQYF | TGTGCCAGCAGCTTAGCCGGGTTTCGAGAGACCCAGTACTTC
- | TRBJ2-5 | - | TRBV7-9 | CASSFRTDQETQYF | TGTGCCAGCAGCTTTCGGACAGACCAAGAGACCCAGTACTTC
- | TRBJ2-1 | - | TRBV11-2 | CASSSRNGLGINEQFF | TGTGCCAGCAGCTCCCGTAACGGGCTCGGGATCAATGAGCAGTTCTTC
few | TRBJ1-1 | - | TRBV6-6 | CASRSPRGMDTEAFF | TGTGCCAGCAGATCACCCCGGGGGATGGACACTGAAGCTTTCTTT
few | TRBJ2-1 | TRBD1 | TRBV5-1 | CASSLFGQGVNDEQFF | TGCGCCAGCAGCTTATTTGGACAGGGGGTCAATGATGAGCAGTTCTTC
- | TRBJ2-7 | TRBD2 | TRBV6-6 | CASSLGLAGWEQYF | TGTGCCAGCAGTCTAGGACTAGCGGGTTGGGAGCAGTACTTC
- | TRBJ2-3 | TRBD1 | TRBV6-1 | CATRDRTDTQYF | TGTGCCACCCGGGACAGGACAGATACGCAGTATTTT
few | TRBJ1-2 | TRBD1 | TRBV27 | CASSPRTGNYGYTF | TGTGCCAGCAGTCCAAGGACAGGAAACTATGGCTACACCTTC
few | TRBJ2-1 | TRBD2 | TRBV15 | CATSREGGTSGWFF | TGTGCCACCAGCAGAGAGGGAGGGACTAGCGGGTGGTTCTTC
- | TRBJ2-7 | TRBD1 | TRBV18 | CASSRGQDEQYF | TGTGCCAGCTCTCGTGGACAGGACGAGCAGTACTTC
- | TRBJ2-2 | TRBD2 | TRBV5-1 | CASSLATSGAGELFF | TGCGCCAGCAGCTTGGCGACTAGCGGGGCCGGGGAGCTGTTTTTT
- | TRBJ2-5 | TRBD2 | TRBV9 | CASSPRGGSETQYF | TGTGCCAGCAGCCCCCGCGGGGGATCGGAGACCCAGTACTTC
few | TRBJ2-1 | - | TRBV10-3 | CAISRIRDNNEQFF | TGTGCCATCAGTAGAATCCGGGACAACAATGAGCAGTTCTTC
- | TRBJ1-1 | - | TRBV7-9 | CASSSTLNTEAFF | TGTGCCAGCAGCTCAACTCTGAACACTGAAGCTTTCTTT